This is a list of T cell receptor beta chains from one sample in a study of regulatory T cells in long-lasting Graves disease. From the multiplex PCR reads, TCRdb called clonotypes with MiXCR, one entry per CDR3 protein. The sample shows a few hundred thousand distinct CDR3 sequences, around 20% of them seen only once. These data are also associated with another study on T cells in Graves' hyperthyroidism and ophthalmopathy.

Source: peripheral blood mononuclear cells (PBMCs), taken at new diagnosis, from a patient treated with antithyroid drugs. The origin of the receptors is a woman in her 30s with Graves disease. The CDR3 runs from the conserved cysteine through the conserved F or W. A D gene is named only where the DNA matches it firmly. Rows may omit the clone size; those that give it use once, few, many or a size class.

abundance	d_gene	v_gene	j_gene	CDR3aa	CDR3nt
NA	TRBD1	TRBV5-1	TRBJ2-3	CASSLEGRGLSDTQYF	TGCGCCAGCAGCTTGGAGGGCAGGGGGCTGTCAGATACGCAGTATTTT
NA	NA	TRBV7-8	TRBJ2-7	CASSHSAGYEQYF	TGTGCCAGCAGCCATTCGGCCGGCTACGAGCAGTACTTC
many	TRBD2	TRBV27	TRBJ2-3	CASSLRASGGARDTQYF	TGTGCCAGCAGTTTACGAGCGAGCGGGGGGGCTAGAGATACGCAGTATTTT
many	NA	TRBV6-5	TRBJ1-4	CASSSSPVIPSTNEKLFF	TGTGCCAGCAGTTCCTCCCCGGTTATACCTTCAACTAATGAAAAACTGTTTTTT
few	NA	TRBV19	TRBJ1-5	CASIDRFTGPGQPQHF	TGTGCCAGTATCGACAGGTTCACGGGACCTGGGCAGCCCCAGCATTTT
many	NA	TRBV27	TRBJ1-1	CVSRALGATEAFF	TGTGTCAGCAGGGCTCTGGGGGCCACTGAAGCTTTCTTT
many	TRBD2	TRBV11-3	TRBJ2-1	CASSLTSGRSNEQFF	TGTGCCAGCAGCTTAACTAGCGGGAGGTCCAATGAGCAGTTCTTC
many	TRBD2	TRBV20-1	TRBJ2-1	CSARVAGGLSDEQFF	TGCAGTGCTAGAGTTGCGGGGGGGCTGTCGGATGAGCAGTTCTTC
many	TRBD1	TRBV2	TRBJ1-1	CASSGGQGESEAFF	TGTGCCAGCTCTGGGGGACAGGGGGAGTCTGAAGCTTTCTTT
many	NA	TRBV20-1	TRBJ1-5	CSATGMQGNQPQHF	TGCAGTGCTACAGGGATGCAGGGCAATCAGCCCCAGCATTTT
NA	NA	TRBV19	TRBJ1-1	CASSKQGNTEAFF	TGTGCCAGTAGTAAACAGGGGAACACTGAAGCTTTCTTT
many	NA	TRBV10-2	TRBJ1-1	CASSPQNTEAFF	TGCGCCAGCAGTCCGCAGAACACTGAAGCTTTCTTT
many	NA	TRBV10-3	TRBJ1-1	CAISETGKNTEAFF	TGTGCCATCAGTGAAACAGGGAAGAACACTGAAGCTTTCTTT
few	TRBD1	TRBV3-1	TRBJ1-2	CASSPQTGGVMFNGYTF	TGTGCCAGCAGCCCCCAGACAGGGGGCGTCATGTTTAATGGCTACACCTTC
NA	TRBD2	TRBV9	TRBJ2-1	CASSIRTSGGGSYNEEFF	TGTGCCAGCAGCATACGGACTAGCGGGGGAGGGTCCTACAATGAGGAGTTCTTC
NA	NA	TRBV3-1	TRBJ1-2	CASSQSSAKGYTF	TGTGCCAGCAGCCAGAGTTCGGCGAAAGGCTACACCTTC
many	TRBD1	TRBV2	TRBJ1-1	CASSERTGVEAFF	TGTGCCAGCAGTGAACGGACAGGGGTGGAAGCTTTCTTT
many	NA	TRBV7-6	TRBJ2-5	CASNLGRGIETQYF	TGTGCCAGCAACTTAGGCAGGGGTATTGAGACCCAGTACTTC
NA	TRBD2	TRBV2	TRBJ2-1	CASSDPAGGGNEQFF	TGTGCCAGCAGTGACCCGGCGGGGGGGGGCAATGAGCAGTTCTTC
few	NA	TRBV29-1	TRBJ2-3	CSGDDSTDTQYF	TGCAGCGGGGACGACAGCACAGATACGCAGTATTTT
once	TRBD2	TRBV28	TRBJ2-1	CASSLLSGLAVNEQFF	TGTGCCAGCAGTTTGCTCTCGGGACTAGCGGTTAATGAGCAGTTCTTC
many	TRBD1	TRBV28	TRBJ2-7	CASSSTGGSYEQYF	TGTGCCAGCAGTTCGACAGGGGGCTCCTACGAGCAGTACTTC
many	NA	TRBV6-1	TRBJ2-2	CASRPPGMMRSGELFF	TGTGCCAGCAGGCCCCCTGGAATGATGCGTTCCGGGGAGCTGTTTTTT
many	NA	TRBV20-1	TRBJ1-1	CSAPSGIEAFF	TGCAGTGCTCCCTCGGGGATTGAAGCTTTCTTT
many	TRBD1	TRBV30	TRBJ2-7	CAWSRLGQSQYF	TGTGCCTGGAGCCGATTGGGACAGTCGCAGTACTTC
many	TRBD1	TRBV12-3/TRBV12-4	TRBJ1-2	CASSSTGGRGYGYTF	TGTGCCAGCAGTTCCACAGGGGGCCGCGGCTATGGCTACACCTTC
many	TRBD1	TRBV2	TRBJ1-6	CASMGQDLTRKNSPLHF	TGTGCCAGCATGGGACAGGATCTAACGCGAAAGAATTCACCCCTCCACTTT
many	NA	TRBV2	TRBJ2-1	CASSEAGLPGEFF	TGTGCCAGCAGTGAAGCGGGACTGCCCGGGGAGTTCTTC